What follows describes a single T cell receptor beta chain. The antigen is undetermined. Stimulus-free culture yielded autoproliferating CFSE-dim and non-proliferating CFSE-high T cells, each sequenced separately. Cultures began with some 49 million CFSE-labeled PBMCs, unstimulated for 7 days, with replicate wells pooled. The repertoire was sequenced with immunoSEQ multiplex PCR; TCRdb's copy has only in-frame clones and lacks some. The sample holds about 32,000 clones, roughly 86% seen once. The sample is drawn from a study of memory B cells and T cells in multiple sclerosis. Trimming shortened V by 5 bases and J by 2 bases, and 13 bases separated the two germline ends. The length of the CDR3 is 14 residues. Germline-derived CDR1 and CDR2 are SGHAT and FQNNGV.

The receptor's source is a human donor with multiple sclerosis. The rearrangement joins TRBV11-2 to TRBJ2-7; D could derive from TRBD1 or TRBD2 (5 bases each). Input material: PBMCs from blood kept in culture. CDR3 amino acids: CASSDGDRTYEQYF. The CDR3 coding sequence is TGTGCCAGCAGCGACGGGGACCGGACCTACGAGCAGTACTTC. Combining the CDR3 with reference TRBV11-2 and TRBJ2-7 gives the whole variable domain EAGVAQSPRYKIIEKRQSVAFWCNPISGHATLYWYQQILGQGPKLLIQFQNNGVVDDSQLPKDRFSAERLKGVDSTLKIQPAKLEDSAVYLCASSDGDRTYEQYFGPGTRLTVT.